This paragraph covers one T cell receptor (beta chain) sequence. Its target is not known. The sample is drawn from a study of cytomegalovirus exposure and HLA in healthy donors. Study results and caveats: Both high specificity and high sensitivity reportedly marked the classifier's diagnosis of cytomegalovirus status. According to the study, 150 to 200 TCR beta chains were cytomegalovirus-associated. Further analysis, carried out later, found HLA-associated TCR beta chains more clonally expanded than equally common other chains.

The study ran its PCR with 60 Vbeta and 13 Jbeta primers. The table came from immunoSEQ multiplex PCR; TCRdb's copy has only in-frame clones and leaves some out. The table lists about 180,000 clones, almost 85% of them singletons. The CDR3 spans 15 residues. Trimming pared 5 bases from V and 6 bases from J, leaving 17 bases between. CDR1 and CDR2 from the germline V gene are SGHVS and FNYEAQ. This TCR came from a girl under 18 in good health and CMV-seropositive. What was sequenced was PBMCs. J is TRBJ1-5 and V is TRBV7-6; D might be TRBD1 (5 bases). The CDR3 spells CASSPRLGAGQPQHF. CDR3 DNA sequence: TGTGCCAGCAGCCCGCGTTTAGGGGCTGGTCAGCCCCAGCATTTT.